This TCR beta chain came from a study of T cell changes during pregnancy in multiple sclerosis. Trimming pared 7 bases from V and 0 bases from J, leaving 19 bases between. The germline V gene encodes CDR1 KGHSH and CDR2 LQKENI. This CDR3 is built from 18 residues. Clones were read by immunoSEQ multiplex PCR, and TCRdb kept only the in-frame ones, dropping some. The sample has tens of thousands of clones, roughly 94% seen once. This sequence joins TRBV18 and TRBJ2-6, with D tentatively TRBD1 (6 bases). The clonotype originates from a female donor with multiple sclerosis, enrolled in a pregnancy study. Sequencing was performed on CD8+ T cells from peripheral blood mononuclear cells, taken after pregnancy. CDR3 DNA sequence: TGTGCCAGCTTACTTGCCGGGACACCCAGCTCTGGGGCCAACGTCCTGACTTTC. It codes for CASLLAGTPSSGANVLTF.